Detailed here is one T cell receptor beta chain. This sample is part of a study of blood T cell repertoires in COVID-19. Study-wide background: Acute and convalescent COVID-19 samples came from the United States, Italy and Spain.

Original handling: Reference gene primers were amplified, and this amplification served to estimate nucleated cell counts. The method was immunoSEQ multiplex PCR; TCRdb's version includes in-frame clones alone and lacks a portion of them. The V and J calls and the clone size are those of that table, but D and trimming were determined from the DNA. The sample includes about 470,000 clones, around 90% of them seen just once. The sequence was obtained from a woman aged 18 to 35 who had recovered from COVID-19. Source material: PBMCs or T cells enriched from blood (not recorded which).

This CDR3 reads CASSYTSNTEAFF. The CDR3 DNA follows: TGTGCCAGCAGTTACACATCGAACACTGAAGCTTTCTTT. The chain employs TRBV6-5 and TRBJ1-1; unclear D gene. V dropped 2 bases and J dropped 1 base, with 5 bases sitting between them. The CDR3 runs to 13 residues. Germline V lookup: CDR1 MNHEY, CDR2 SVGAGI.